This T cell receptor beta chain derives from a study of blood T cell repertoires in COVID-19. Study summary: Both acute and convalescent COVID-19 samples were obtained from the United States, Italy and Spain.

Allocation to cohorts depended on clinical history reported by the participants. Two negative PCRs, clearance, or symptom resolution were required of recovered Cohort 3 donors. Sequencing was performed with immunoSEQ multiplex PCR; in TCRdb, only in-frame clones are kept and a portion is missing. Of 150,000 to 200,000 clones in the sample, more than 65% are singletons; the top ten hold more than 9.5%. The CDR3 runs to 16 residues. Per the germline V gene, CDR1 is MDHEN and CDR2 is SYDVKM. With 5 bases removed from V and 3 bases from J, the gap between germline ends came to 20 bases. The V call is TRBV28, the J call TRBJ2-7, with a weak D call TRBD1 (5 bases). This TCR was sampled from a man aged 50 to 59 who had recovered from COVID-19. The sequencing sample was made of PBMCs or T cells enriched from blood (not recorded which). The CDR3 DNA sequence: TGTGCCAGCAGTGCGAACAGGTTTATAACTGGCTACGAGCAGTACTTC. Translating gives CASSANRFITGYEQYF.